Listed below are T cell receptor beta chains from one sample, sequenced in a study of T cells in pancreatic ductal adenocarcinoma. Sequencing used immunoSEQ multiplex PCR; TCRdb keeps in-frame clones, though not all of them. This table holds around 31,000 clones, around 94% found once. Sequenced sample: PBMCs. The receptors here all came from a human donor with pancreatic ductal adenocarcinoma. The CDR3 runs from the conserved cysteine through the conserved F or W. The D gene is left open where the match is weak. Not every row has a clone size; where given, it reads once, few, many or a size class.

NA	NA	15	TRBV18	TRBJ2-5	CASSPEGPEGETQYF	TGTGCCAGCTCGCCGGAGGGCCCCGAGGGGGAGACCCAGTACTTC
NA	NA	13	TRBV6-5	TRBJ2-2	CASSPRWSGELFF	TGTGCCAGCAGTCCCCGTTGGTCCGGGGAGCTGTTTTTT
NA	NA	14	TRBV7-9	TRBJ1-4	CASSLLQGREKLFF	TGTGCCAGCAGCTTGCTACAGGGTCGGGAAAAACTGTTTTTT
TRBD1	NA	13	TRBV27	TRBJ2-4	CASSRTGRDIQYF	TGTGCCAGCAGTCGGACAGGACGAGACATTCAGTACTTC
NA	NA	14	TRBV2	TRBJ1-5	CASRGVTRNQPQHF	TGTGCCAGCAGGGGGGTGACGAGAAATCAGCCCCAGCATTTT
NA	NA	11	TRBV19	TRBJ1-1	CASSIEVLAFF	TGTGCCAGTAGTATCGAGGTCCTCGCTTTCTTT
TRBD1	NA	17	TRBV5-6	TRBJ1-4	CASSLGTGGLGNEKLFF	TGTGCCAGCAGCTTGGGGACAGGGGGCTTGGGTAATGAAAAACTGTTTTTT
NA	NA	14	TRBV6-5	TRBJ1-1	CASSYSGPPSEAFF	TGTGCCAGCAGTTACTCCGGGCCACCCTCGGAGGCTTTCTTT
NA	once	15	TRBV5-8	TRBJ2-7	CASSPAVDNRYEQYF	TGTGCCAGCAGCCCGGCGGTTGACAACAGGTACGAGCAGTACTTC
TRBD2	NA	15	TRBV6-1	TRBJ2-5	CASSRIAGVRETQYF	TGTGCCAGCAGTCGGATAGCGGGAGTACGGGAGACCCAGTACTTC
NA	NA	15	TRBV15	TRBJ2-1	CATSRVPVGSNEQFF	TGTGCCACCAGCAGAGTACCGGTCGGTAGCAATGAGCAGTTCTTC
NA	NA	16	TRBV10-3	TRBJ1-1	CAISESGGEWNTEAFF	TGTGCCATCAGTGAGTCAGGGGGGGAGTGGAACACTGAAGCTTTCTTT
NA	NA	15	TRBV4-2	TRBJ1-2	CASSSGDGPFRGYTF	TGTGCCAGCAGCTCCGGGGACGGGCCTTTTCGGGGCTACACCTTC
NA	NA	11	TRBV20-1	TRBJ2-7	CSAIVGYEQYF	TGCAGTGCCATCGTGGGCTACGAGCAGTACTTC
NA	NA	15	TRBV18	TRBJ2-1	CASSPGQATANEQFF	TGTGCCAGCTCACCTGGGCAGGCGACCGCCAATGAGCAGTTCTTC
TRBD1	NA	14	TRBV2	TRBJ1-1	CASSEGTGVTEAFF	TGTGCCAGCAGTGAAGGGACAGGGGTGACTGAAGCTTTCTTT
NA	once	16	TRBV15	TRBJ2-1	CATSKDLAQLYNEQFF	TGTGCCACCAGCAAGGATTTAGCGCAACTATACAATGAGCAGTTCTTC
NA	NA	16	TRBV4-1	TRBJ1-5	CASSQDGGMGNQPQHF	TGCGCCAGCAGCCAAGATGGCGGAATGGGGAATCAGCCCCAGCATTTT
NA	NA	15	TRBV19	TRBJ1-4	CASSSPGGADEKLFF	TGTGCCAGTAGTTCTCCCGGGGGCGCGGATGAAAAACTGTTTTTT
NA	NA	14	TRBV30	TRBJ2-7	CAWRGRGHLGEQYF	TGTGCCTGGAGGGGGAGGGGGCACCTCGGCGAGCAGTACTTC